This T cell receptor beta chain was captured by sequencing in a study of blood T cell repertoires in COVID-19. V shed 3 bases and J shed 7 bases, with 17 bases lying between them. Per germline, CDR1 SGHNT and CDR2 YYREEE (reference sequence). The length of the CDR3 is 14 residues. As originally analysed: How many nucleated cells were present was estimated from reference gene primer amplification. The assay was immunoSEQ multiplex PCR, and TCRdb's table has in-frame clones only and misses some. V and J calls and clone size are copied from that table; D and trimming were computed from the DNA. In the table there are 150,000 to 200,000 clones, around 91% of which are singletons.

The sample was PBMCs or T cells enriched from blood (not recorded which). The sequence was obtained from a woman aged 18-30 years who had recovered from COVID-19. The chain has TRBV5-4 and TRBJ2-7, with D possibly TRBD2 on 5 matching bases. This chain's CDR3 is CASSSREPSNEQYF. In nucleotides, the CDR3 is TGTGCCAGCAGCTCCCGGGAACCGTCGAATGAGCAGTACTTC.